The 17 T cell receptor beta chains given below trace back to one sample, sequenced in a study of response to subunit inactivated influenza vaccine. TCRdb used MiXCR to reprocess the RT-PCR reads, holding one entry per CDR3 protein. This table has hundreds of thousands of distinct CDR3 sequences, 16% appearing once. The specimen comprised CD4+ T cells sorted from PBMCs, sampled about 24 months after vaccination. The receptor set was obtained from a man aged 45 to 75 who received an inactivated influenza vaccine.

In this sample, this clonotype turned up a few times. CDR3 protein: CAISESPPYNEQFF. CDR3 coding DNA: TGTGCCATCAGTGAGTCCCCTCCCTACAATGAGCAGTTCTTC. The V and J genes are TRBV10-3 and TRBJ2-1; D gene ambiguous. Per the germline V gene, CDR1 is ENHRY and CDR2 is SYGVKD. The CDR3 is made up of 14 amino acids. The V and J ends lost 0 bases and 2 bases respectively, with 5 bases between them.

This clonotype was detected ten times or more. J is TRBJ2-1 and V is TRBV6-1, with D perhaps matching TRBD1 or TRBD2 (6 bases each). V was clipped by 6 bases and J by 4 bases, with 16 bases between them. This CDR3 has 15 residues. Germline CDR1 and CDR2: MNHNS and SASEGT. The CDR3 loop is CASRPDGGQYNEQFF. CDR3 DNA sequence: TGTGCCAGCAGACCCGACGGGGGCCAGTACAATGAGCAGTTCTTC.

This clonotype came up a few times. The chain joins TRBV20-1 to TRBJ1-1; D remains unclear. Trimming removed 0 bases from V and 6 bases from J, with 8 bases in between. Germline V CDR1 and CDR2: DFQATT, SNEGSKA (reference sequence). This CDR3 has 12 amino acids. CDR3 amino acids: CSARDLGSEAFF. CDR3 nucleotide sequence: TGCAGTGCTAGAGATCTGGGGTCTGAAGCTTTCTTT.

This clonotype was seen a handful of times. The chain employs TRBV4-2 and TRBJ1-5, with 7 nucleotides matching TRBD1. The length of the CDR3 is 15 residues. Germline V gene lookup returns CDR1 LGHNA and CDR2 YNFKEQ. After removal of 3 bases from V and 4 bases from J, the junction contained 6 bases not matched to a gene. DNA for the CDR3: TGTGCCAGCAGCCAGGACTACAGGGGAAATCAGCCCCAGCATTTT. As protein: CASSQDYRGNQPQHF.

This clonotype was detected only a few times. The chain is built from TRBV20-1 and TRBJ1-2; TRBD1 matches 12 bases. V lost 7 bases, J lost 8 bases, and 8 bases stayed unmatched. Germline V lookup: CDR1 DFQATT, CDR2 SNEGSKA (reference sequence). The CDR3 runs 13 residues. The CDR3 nucleotides read TGCAGTGACAGGGACAGGGGGCTGGGAGGCTACACCTTC. Its protein product is CSDRDRGLGGYTF.

This clonotype was counted only a few times. The J gene is TRBJ2-6, the V gene TRBV11-1, with TRBD2 matching 10 bases. Germline CDR1 and CDR2: SGHAT and FQDESV (reference sequence). The CDR3 loop spans 21 amino acids. V trimming: 1 base; J trimming: 0 bases; junction bases outside the gene matches: 12. The CDR3 sequence: CASSLEASGGRILSGANVLTF. CDR3 sequence (DNA): TGTGCCAGCAGCTTAGAGGCTAGCGGGGGCCGAATCCTCTCTGGGGCCAACGTCCTGACTTTC.

This clonotype was seen a few times. This rearrangement joins TRBV5-1 to TRBJ2-1; tentative D call: TRBD2 (5 bases). The germline gives CDR1 SGHRS, CDR2 YFSETQ. Deletions cut 3 bases from V and 3 bases from J, with 13 bases between. The CDR3 contains 15 residues. The CDR3 loop is CASSSADFFYNEQFF. For the CDR3, the DNA is TGCGCCAGCAGCTCCGCGGACTTTTTCTACAATGAGCAGTTCTTC.

The chain is built from TRBV7-2 and TRBJ2-7; 12 bases fit TRBD2. V was pared by 5 bases and J by 1 base, with 3 bases of the junction left unmatched. This CDR3 spans 15 amino acids. Germline V gene data show CDR1 as SGHTA and CDR2 as FQGNSA. Here the CDR3 reads CASSGGTSGSYEQYF. The CDR3 DNA reads as TGTGCCAGCAGCGGCGGGACTAGCGGGTCCTACGAGCAGTACTTC. Variable domain in full (rest from reference TRBV7-2 and TRBJ2-7): GAGVSQSPSNKVTEKGKDVELRCDPISGHTALYWYRQSLGQGLEFLIYFQGNSAPDKSGLPSDRFSAERTGGSVSTLTIQRTQQEDSAVYLCASSGGTSGSYEQYFGPGTRLTVT.

This clonotype was counted only a few times. The chain uses TRBV7-8 and TRBJ2-3, with no clear D. V shed 5 bases and J shed 2 bases, with 11 bases lying between them. Germline V gene lookup returns CDR1 SGHVS and CDR2 FQNEAQ. The CDR3 runs 14 residues. CDR3 sequence reads: CASSPLIATDTQYF. The CDR3 DNA reads as TGTGCCAGCAGCCCCCTAATCGCCACAGATACGCAGTATTTT. The complete variable domain, with remaining parts taken from reference TRBV7-8 and TRBJ2-3, reads GAGVSQSPRYKVAKRGQDVALRCDPISGHVSLFWYQQALGQGPEFLTYFQNEAQLDKSGLPSDRFFAERPEGSVSTLKIQRTQQEDSAVYLCASSPLIATDTQYFGPGTRLTVL.

V usage is TRBV29-1 and J usage is TRBJ2-3; tentative D call: TRBD1 (6 bases). The CDR3 totals 11 residues. CDR1 and CDR2 (germline): SQVTM, ANQGSEA. Trimming shortened V by 7 bases and J by 5 bases, and 10 bases separated the two germline ends. CDR3 region: CSGARGDTQYF. The CDR3, as DNA: TGCAGCGGGGCCAGGGGAGATACGCAGTATTTT.

The J gene is TRBJ2-7, the V gene TRBV18, with D possibly being TRBD2 (5 bases). CDR1 KGHSH and CDR2 LQKENI come from the germline V gene. The germline V and J ends were trimmed by 1 base and 2 bases, with 15 bases remaining between them. The CDR3 covers 16 residues. The CDR3 protein is CASSPQPGVTTYEQYF. DNA for the CDR3: TGTGCCAGCTCACCACAGCCGGGTGTGACTACCTACGAGCAGTACTTC.

This clonotype was recorded once. The junction departs from the called germline gene at one end, perhaps through a read error. The genes are TRBV9 and TRBJ2-3; D may be TRBD2 (6 bases). Per the germline V gene, CDR1 is SGDLS and CDR2 is YYNGEE. The CDR3 spans 14 residues. The CDR3 nucleotides read TGTGCCAACAGCGTCGGGAGCCGGACAGATACGCAGTATTTT. Its translation is CANSVGSRTDTQYF.

The chain employs TRBV3-1 and TRBJ2-1; 12 nucleotides match TRBD2. CDR1 LGHDT and CDR2 YNNKEL come from the germline V gene (reference sequence). The junction had 13 bases not matched to a gene; V was cut back by 4 bases and J by 0 bases. This CDR3 has 20 residues. The CDR3 DNA sequence: TGTGCCAGCAGCCCTAGAGGGACTAGCGGGCTCCCGGGCTCCTACAATGAGCAGTTCTTC. This codes for CASSPRGTSGLPGSYNEQFF.

This clonotype has just a few counts. The genes are TRBV5-1 and TRBJ2-2; 7 bases align to TRBD2. The V segment lost 2 bases and the J segment 3 bases; nucleotides outside the gene matches: 4. Looked up from germline, CDR1 is SGHRS and CDR2 is YFSETQ. The CDR3 contains 15 residues. The CDR3 DNA reads as TGCGCCAGCAGCTTATCCCTAGCGGACACCGGGGAGCTGTTTTTT. Translated, it gives CASSLSLADTGELFF.

At least ten counts were recorded for this clonotype. The genes are TRBV5-6 and TRBJ2-1; 7 bases line up with TRBD1. This CDR3 has 15 amino acids. V shed 4 bases and J 0 bases; nucleotides not matched to a gene: 4. The germline V gene encodes CDR1 SGHDT and CDR2 YYEEEE. CDR3 region: CASSEQGTSYNEQFF. CDR3 DNA sequence: TGTGCCAGCAGCGAACAGGGGACCTCCTACAATGAGCAGTTCTTC. The full variable domain, its missing parts supplied by reference TRBV5-6 and TRBJ2-1, is DAGVTQSPTHLIKTRGQQVTLRCSPKSGHDTVSWYQQALGQGPQFIFQYYEEEERQRGNFPDRFSGHQFPNYSSELNVNALLLGDSALYLCASSEQGTSYNEQFFGPGTRLTVL.

This chain connects TRBV10-3 to TRBJ2-1; TRBD1 aligns across 7 bases. Trimming removed 11 bases from V and 4 bases from J; junction bases left unmatched: 11. The CDR3 has 14 amino acids. From germline, CDR1 is ENHRY and CDR2 SYGVKD. The CDR3 protein is CAATGFEAYNEQFF. The CDR3 DNA reads as TGTGCCGCGACAGGGTTTGAGGCTTACAATGAGCAGTTCTTC.

The V gene is TRBV18, the J gene TRBJ2-1; 9 positions agree with TRBD1. There are 16 residues in the CDR3. Losses at the gene ends were 8 bases for V and 5 bases for J; bases not matched to a gene: 13. CDR1 and CDR2 from the germline V gene are KGHSH and LQKENI. CDR3 sequence: CASLGTRTGVNNEQFF. CDR3 nucleotides: TGTGCCAGCCTCGGGACCAGGACAGGGGTCAACAATGAGCAGTTCTTC.